This TCR beta chain was sequenced for a study of blood T cell repertoires in COVID-19. The CDR3 sequence is 12 residues long. The V gene lost 7 bases and the J gene lost 7 bases, with 13 bases spanning the gap. Germline values: CDR1 LNHDA, CDR2 SQIVND (reference sequence). The assay was immunoSEQ multiplex PCR, and TCRdb's table has in-frame clones only and misses some. The repertoire holds 300,000 to 350,000 clones, with around 87% as singletons. This rearrangement joins TRBV19 to TRBJ1-2; D remains unclear. Sequencing was carried out using PBMCs or T cells enriched from blood (not recorded which). The receptor's source is a young woman with acute COVID-19. The CDR3 DNA reads as TGTGCCAGTAAAGAGGTGTATCGTGGCTACACCTTC. This gives the protein CASKEVYRGYTF. The whole variable domain, filled in from reference TRBV19 and TRBJ1-2, reads DGGITQSPKYLFRKEGQNVTLSCEQNLNHDAMYWYRQDPGQGLRLIYYSQIVNDFQKGDIAEGYSVSREKKESFPLTVTSAQKNPTAFYLCASKEVYRGYTFGSGTRLTVV.